The 14 T cell receptor beta chains in this list originate from one sample, sequenced in a study of blood T cell repertoires in COVID-19 (dated by TCRdb to 2020 to 2021). Receptor amplification or capture employed the immunoSEQ multiplex PCR assay. This is the immuneACCESS table as TCRdb keeps it, with only in-frame sequences that have V and J called. A part of the clones is gone; compared with another copy, unresolved V genes explain less than half, and the rest is unexplained. The table for this sample lists roughly 250,000 clones; more than 70% of them were counted only once. The top ten clonotypes cover over 2% of the sample. Sequencing used peripheral blood. The receptors stem from a woman in her fifties or sixties with acute or convalescent COVID-19.

The CDR3 bases are TGTGCCAGCAGCGACAGGGGGTCCCCAGATACGCAGTATTTT. The encoded protein is CASSDRGSPDTQYF. The V call is TRBV6-5, the J call TRBJ2-3; 9 nucleotides match TRBD1. Germline CDR1 MNHEY, CDR2 SVGAGI. The junction had 5 bases not matched to a gene; V was cut back by 6 bases and J by 4 bases. The CDR3 extends over 14 amino acids.

This clone was detected ten times or more. The chain recombines TRBV13 with TRBJ2-5, with TRBD2 matching over 8 bases. Germline trimming cut 2 bases from V and 1 base from J; bases unmatched to any gene: 0. There are 14 residues in the CDR3. From germline, CDR1 is PRHDT and CDR2 FYEKMQ (reference sequence). The CDR3 sequence: CASSLREGQETQYF. For the CDR3, the DNA is TGTGCCAGCAGCTTACGGGAGGGCCAAGAGACCCAGTACTTC.

The gene calls are TRBV29-1 and TRBJ1-4; D gene ambiguous. The CDR3 loop spans 12 amino acids. The V end lost 4 bases, the J end lost 7 bases, and 10 bases lay between the germline ends. The germline CDR1 and CDR2 sequences are SQVTM and ANQGSEA. The CDR3 here is CSVGPGREKLFF. CDR3 in DNA: TGCAGCGTTGGGCCAGGCCGTGAAAAACTGTTTTTT.

The chain has TRBV27 and TRBJ2-7; TRBD1 is a possible D gene (6 bases). The CDR3 covers 14 residues. The ends were cut back, 3 bases at V and 3 bases at J, with 12 bases in the middle. Germline-derived CDR1 and CDR2 are MNHEY and SMNVEV (reference sequence). CDR3 DNA: TGTGCCAGCAGTTTCAGACAGGACAACTACGAGCAGTACTTC. Protein sequence: CASSFRQDNYEQYF.

This chain connects TRBV4-2 to TRBJ2-1; 9 nucleotides match TRBD1. The CDR3 totals 16 residues. V shed 1 base and J 7 bases; nucleotides not matched to a gene: 8. CDR1 and CDR2 from the germline V gene are LGHNA and YNFKEQ. The chain's CDR3 is CASSQAHGQGLNEQFF. The CDR3 DNA is TGTGCCAGCAGCCAAGCTCACGGACAGGGGTTAAATGAGCAGTTCTTC.

The rearrangement links TRBV24-1 to TRBJ1-5; D remains unclear. Trimming took off 3 bases at V and 3 bases at J, with 14 bases between the two ends. The CDR3 loop spans 16 amino acids. In germline, CDR1 is KGHDR, CDR2 SFDVKD. For the CDR3, the DNA is TGTGCCACCAGTGATCGCCGCGGGCCGTTCAATCAGCCCCAGCATTTT. Amino acid sequence: CATSDRRGPFNQPQHF.

The rearrangement links TRBV19 to TRBJ2-7; TRBD2 aligns across 9 bases. Trimming at V came to 4 bases and at J to 3 bases, leaving 7 bases not matched to a gene. CDR3 length: 15 residues. CDR1 and CDR2 from the germline V gene are LNHDA and SQIVND (reference sequence). The CDR3: CASSSPAGGFYEQYF. The CDR3 DNA reads TGTGCCAGTAGTAGCCCTGCGGGAGGGTTCTACGAGCAGTACTTC.

V usage is TRBV19 and J usage is TRBJ2-7; TRBD1 is a possible D gene (6 bases). This CDR3 is built from 15 residues. Germline V CDR1 and CDR2: LNHDA, SQIVND (reference sequence). V was shortened by 5 bases and J by 0 bases, with 14 bases between the two germline ends. The CDR3 sequence: CASSASGTYSYEQYF. CDR3 bases: TGTGCCAGTAGTGCTTCCGGGACATACTCCTACGAGCAGTACTTC.

The CDR3 region is CASSSLGAGDGETQYF. CDR3 in DNA: TGTGCCAGCAGCTCGCTGGGAGCGGGAGATGGGGAGACCCAGTACTTC. J is TRBJ2-5 and V is TRBV7-2, with TRBD2 matching 8 bases. The CDR3 has 16 amino acids. With 4 bases clipped from V and 5 bases from J, the junction kept 12 bases outside the gene matches. The germline gives CDR1 SGHTA, CDR2 FQGNSA.

The chain recombines TRBV5-1 with TRBJ1-6; 7 nucleotides agree with TRBD1. From germline, CDR1 is SGHRS and CDR2 YFSETQ. V lost 4 bases, J lost 7 bases, and 5 bases stayed unmatched. This CDR3 region has 14 residues. The CDR3 DNA follows: TGCGCCAGCAGCCGGACAGGAGGAAATTCACCCCTCCACTTT. This codes for CASSRTGGNSPLHF. The variable domain in full, with the rest retrieved from reference TRBV5-1 and TRBJ1-6, is KAGVTQTPRYLIKTRGQQVTLSCSPISGHRSVSWYQQTPGQGLQFLFEYFSETQRNKGNFPGRFSGRQFSNSRSEMNVSTLELGDSALYLCASSRTGGNSPLHFGNGTRLTVT.

The genes are TRBV5-6 and TRBJ2-5, with TRBD2 matching over 14 bases. V lost 4 bases to trimming and J lost 6 bases; unmatched junction nucleotides: 8. This CDR3 is 16 amino acids long. The germline V gene encodes CDR1 SGHDT and CDR2 YYEEEE. DNA for the CDR3: TGTGCCAGCAGCGGTGGACTAGCGGGAGGTCTAAAGACCCAGTACTTC. Translating gives CASSGGLAGGLKTQYF. Using reference TRBV5-6 and TRBJ2-5 for the parts outside the CDR3, the full variable domain is DAGVTQSPTHLIKTRGQQVTLRCSPKSGHDTVSWYQQALGQGPQFIFQYYEEEERQRGNFPDRFSGHQFPNYSSELNVNALLLGDSALYLCASSGGLAGGLKTQYFGPGTRLLVL.

The V gene is TRBV11-1, the J gene TRBJ1-2; D not resolved. The CDR3 has 13 residues. The germline gives CDR1 SGHAT, CDR2 FQDESV (reference sequence). Trimming took 1 base from V and 5 from J, leaving 8 bases between them. The CDR3 spells CASSLVATYGYTF. In DNA form, the CDR3 reads TGTGCCAGCAGCTTAGTGGCAACATATGGCTACACCTTC.

The gene calls are TRBV24-1 and TRBJ1-2; D remains ambiguous. The CDR3 contains 14 residues. CDR1 is KGHDR and CDR2 is SFDVKD in the germline V gene. Trimming stripped 3 bases from V and 4 bases from J, with 11 bases between. The DNA of the CDR3 is TGTGCCACCAGTGATCCCGGAGAACTCTATGGCTACACCTTC. Protein product: CATSDPGELYGYTF.

The rearrangement links TRBV7-2 to TRBJ1-2, with D unclear. The germline CDR1 and CDR2 sequences are SGHTA and FQGNSA. This CDR3 comprises 15 residues. The V end was cut by 1 base, the J end by 0 bases, with 9 bases between. CDR3 sequence (DNA): TGTGCCAGCAGCTTAGAGGCGGCCGCTAACTATGGCTACACCTTC. It is translated as CASSLEAAANYGYTF.